The 29 T cell receptor beta chains in this list originate from one sample, sequenced in a study of T cells in Graves' hyperthyroidism and ophthalmopathy. TCR beta CDR3 region amplification was performed from RNA transcripts. The TCR CDR3 first-round RT-PCR relied on the HTBI primer set. TCRdb recomputed calls from the multiplex PCR reads with MiXCR, one row per CDR3 protein. The sample has about 510,000 distinct CDR3 sequences, 14% seen once; the top ten hold about 15%. Input material: blood. Every receptor here comes from a middle-aged woman with Graves' hyperthyroidism.

V usage is TRBV7-9 and J usage is TRBJ1-4; the D is unclear. This CDR3 is built from 16 residues. CDR1 and CDR2 (germline): SEHNR, FQNEAQ (reference sequence). V lost 1 base, J lost 0 bases, and 9 bases lay in between. The CDR3 nucleotides read TGTGCCAGCAGCTTAGATGCAGCACCAACTAATGAAAAACTGTTTTTT. Translation gives CASSLDAAPTNEKLFF.

The table lists this clonotype with many counts. The chain combines TRBV20-1 with TRBJ2-5, with D maybe TRBD1 (7 bases). The V end lost 5 bases, the J end lost 4 bases, and 14 bases lay between the germline ends. This CDR3 has 13 amino acids. Per the germline V gene, CDR1 is DFQATT and CDR2 is SNEGSKA (reference sequence). CDR3 in amino acids: CSARGAGGETQYF. CDR3 coding DNA: TGCAGTGCTCGCGGGGCAGGGGGAGAGACCCAGTACTTC.

The chain uses TRBV6-1 and TRBJ2-7, with 7 bases that match TRBD1. CDR1 is MNHNS, CDR2 SASEGT, per germline. The CDR3 loop spans 14 amino acids. Trimming at V came to 5 bases and at J to 4 bases, leaving 8 bases not matched to a gene. The CDR3 loop is CASSHKGGGYEQYF. The CDR3 coding sequence is TGTGCCAGCAGTCACAAAGGGGGCGGGTACGAGCAGTACTTC.

This clonotype was counted ten times or more. The genes are TRBV27 and TRBJ1-1; TRBD1 is a possible D gene (6 bases). This CDR3 has 15 amino acids. V lost 1 base, J lost 4 bases, and 13 bases lay in between. Germline CDR1 and CDR2: MNHEY and SMNVEV (reference sequence). CDR3 amino acids: CASSLLHREVTEAFF. In nucleotides, the CDR3 is TGTGCCAGCAGTTTATTACACAGGGAGGTCACTGAAGCTTTCTTT.

This clonotype was counted many times. CDR3 region: CAISVGARENYGYTF. The CDR3 DNA reads TGTGCCATCAGTGTAGGAGCAAGGGAAAACTATGGCTACACCTTC. The rearrangement uses TRBV10-3 and TRBJ1-2; D is undetermined. The germline V gene has CDR1 ENHRY and CDR2 SYGVKD. The CDR3 is 15 residues long. V lost 4 bases to trimming and J lost 2 bases, with 14 bases between them.

The rearrangement links TRBV29-1 to TRBJ2-7; tentatively, D is TRBD1 (5 bases). CDR1 is SQVTM, CDR2 ANQGSEA, per germline. This CDR3 has 15 residues. V was clipped by 4 bases and J by 3 bases, with 19 bases between them. The CDR3, as DNA: TGCAGCGTTGTCACTTCGACAGCGTTCCACTACGAGCAGTACTTC. Translating gives CSVVTSTAFHYEQYF.

The chain combines TRBV20-1 with TRBJ2-7; 13 bases line up with TRBD2. Germline values: CDR1 DFQATT, CDR2 SNEGSKA (reference sequence). The CDR3 runs to 15 residues. The trim removed 0 bases at V and 4 bases at J, leaving 3 bases unmatched. The CDR3 here is CSARDPGLAGYEQYF. CDR3 nucleotide sequence: TGCAGTGCTAGAGACCCGGGACTAGCGGGGTACGAGCAGTACTTC.

A word on this clonotype: A much larger clone is a single base away; this may be a read error. The chain carries TRBV12-3 or TRBV12-4 and TRBJ2-2; 8 bases match TRBD2. V was clipped by 5 bases and J by 6 bases; unmatched bases: 8. CDR3 length: 15 amino acids. The DNA of the CDR3 is TGTGCCAGCAGTCTCAGGGCGGGGGGCGCCGGGGAGCTGTTTTTT. Amino acids: CASSLRAGGAGELFF.

This clonotype was recorded many times. V and J are TRBV5-1 and TRBJ2-1, with TRBD2 matching over 9 bases. Germline V gives CDR1 SGHRS, CDR2 YFSETQ. The V and J ends lost 3 bases and 0 bases, in that order; junction bases with no gene match: 10. The CDR3 sequence is 18 residues long. The CDR3 coding sequence is TGCGCCAGCAGCTGGGGGCCTAGCGGGACTAGCTCCTACAATGAGCAGTTCTTC. It is translated as CASSWGPSGTSSYNEQFF.

This clonotype was picked up many times. The chain carries TRBV20-1 and TRBJ2-7; D unresolved. CDR1 and CDR2 from the germline V gene are DFQATT and SNEGSKA (reference sequence). The CDR3 covers 12 residues. V lost 3 bases and J lost 4, with 10 bases in between. In DNA, the CDR3 is TGCAGTGCTAGGCATCCGAGTTACGAGCAGTACTTC. It codes for CSARHPSYEQYF.

A few counts support this clonotype. A much bigger clone sits one base away, suggesting this may be a read error. This chain connects TRBV7-3 to TRBJ2-5; 7 nucleotides match TRBD2. The germline gives CDR1 SGHTA, CDR2 FQGTGA. CDR3 size: 15 residues. The V and J ends lost 6 bases and 4 bases, in that order; junction bases with no gene match: 11. CDR3 bases: TGTGCCAGCAGGCCAACGGGACTAACCTCAGAGACCCAGTACTTC. Its protein is CASRPTGLTSETQYF.

This clonotype turned up a few times. This chain uses TRBV4-1 with TRBJ2-1; no firm D call. CDR3 size: 16 residues. V gave up 6 bases and J gave up 0 bases, with 15 bases separating them. CDR1 is MGHRA, CDR2 YSYEKL, per germline. The DNA for the CDR3 is TGCGCCAGCAGTCCCACTGGCGGCCCCTCCTACAATGAGCAGTTCTTC. It codes for CASSPTGGPSYNEQFF.

This clonotype was picked up one time. J is TRBJ2-1 and V is TRBV5-1; D might be TRBD1 or TRBD2, each matching 6 bases. Deletions cut 4 bases from V and 6 bases from J, with 14 bases between. Germline V gene data show CDR1 as SGHRS and CDR2 as YFSETQ. CDR3 size: 14 residues. The CDR3 sequence is CASSPGVGGNEQFF. DNA of the CDR3: TGCGCCAGCAGCCCGGGGGTAGGGGGCAATGAGCAGTTCTTC.

A few counts support this clonotype. A much larger clone lies one base from this, so it may be a read error. The chain combines TRBV28 with TRBJ1-1; 7 nucleotides agree with TRBD1. The CDR3 is made up of 13 amino acids. Germline V gene lookup returns CDR1 MDHEN and CDR2 SYDVKM. CDR3 in amino acids: CARSLSTGAAAFF. CDR3 sequence (DNA): TGTGCCCGCAGTTTATCCACAGGGGCGGCAGCTTTCTTT.

This clonotype was seen many times. Here the CDR3 reads CATTRQGAGGDEQFF. CDR3 nucleotide sequence: TGTGCCACCACTAGACAGGGGGCGGGAGGCGATGAGCAGTTCTTC. This chain joins TRBV24-1 and TRBJ2-1; 10 nucleotides match TRBD1. Trimming took 8 bases from V and 8 from J; bases not matched to a gene: 11. The germline V gene has CDR1 KGHDR and CDR2 SFDVKD. This CDR3 region has 15 residues.

This clonotype was counted a few times. The gene calls are TRBV9 and TRBJ2-2; TRBD1 aligns across 7 bases. This CDR3 spans 15 amino acids. V trimming: 4 bases; J trimming: 3 bases; junction bases outside the gene matches: 6. Germline V CDR1 and CDR2: SGDLS, YYNGEE. CDR3 sequence: CASSFGQAYTGELFF. The CDR3 DNA is TGTGCCAGCAGCTTCGGACAGGCGTACACCGGGGAGCTGTTTTTT.

This clonotype was picked up many times. The CDR3 here is CASSPGLELFYEQYF. The CDR3 DNA follows: TGTGCCAGCAGCCCAGGACTAGAACTCTTCTACGAGCAGTACTTC. This sequence joins TRBV7-2 and TRBJ2-7, with TRBD2 identical over 7 bases. Per the germline V gene, CDR1 is SGHTA and CDR2 is FQGNSA. The CDR3 has 15 amino acids. After removal of 5 bases from V and 3 bases from J, the junction contained 10 bases not matched to a gene.

This clonotype was seen many times. The chain uses TRBV27 and TRBJ2-2, with 7 bases that match TRBD2. Germline V CDR1 and CDR2: MNHEY, SMNVEV (reference sequence). With V trimmed by 2 bases and J by 7 bases, 1 base remained unmatched. The CDR3 spans 13 residues. The DNA of the CDR3 is TGTGCCAGCAGTTTACGGGGGGTCGGGGAGCTGTTTTTT. Translated: CASSLRGVGELFF.

This clonotype was seen many times. The chain uses TRBV28 and TRBJ1-1; maybe TRBD1 (6 bases). CDR3 length equals 14 residues. Deletions cut 5 bases from V and 1 base from J, with 11 bases between. Germline V lookup: CDR1 MDHEN, CDR2 SYDVKM. The CDR3, as DNA: TGTGCCAGCAGTCCCTACAGGGCGAACACTGAAGCTTTCTTT. Amino acids: CASSPYRANTEAFF.

This clonotype was recorded many times. The chain couples TRBV6-1 to TRBJ2-7; D is perhaps TRBD1 (5 bases). The ends were cut back, 6 bases at V and 1 base at J, with 13 bases in the middle. CDR1 is MNHNS, CDR2 SASEGT, per germline. CDR3 length: 14 amino acids. DNA of the CDR3: TGTGCCAGCAGGGATATGACAGCTTCCTACGAGCAGTACTTC. Encoded protein: CASRDMTASYEQYF.

The sample holds many counts of this clonotype. The CDR3 here is CASSPLATPKNEQFF. The CDR3 DNA reads TGTGCCAGCAGCCCACTAGCGACTCCGAAGAATGAGCAGTTCTTC. The rearrangement links TRBV11-2 to TRBJ2-1; 7 bases match TRBD2. CDR3 length: 15 residues. After removal of 5 bases from V and 7 bases from J, the junction contained 11 bases not matched to a gene. Germline V lookup: CDR1 SGHAT, CDR2 FQNNGV.

This clonotype was detected ten times or more. This chain's CDR3 is CASSRPTEQFF. CDR3 sequence (DNA): TGTGCCAGCAGCCGCCCGACAGAGCAGTTCTTC. V and J are TRBV6-1 and TRBJ2-1, with D hard to call. The germline V gene has CDR1 MNHNS and CDR2 SASEGT. V lost 6 bases and J 10 bases, leaving 10 bases between the germline ends. The CDR3 has 11 residues.

The chain combines TRBV7-9 with TRBJ2-1, with 14 positions matching TRBD2. The CDR3 contains 16 residues. CDR1 and CDR2 (germline): SEHNR, FQNEAQ (reference sequence). V dropped 5 bases and J dropped 6; count of bases not matched to a gene: 6. CDR3 loop: CASSEPGLAGANEQFF. CDR3 bases: TGTGCCAGCAGCGAACCGGGACTAGCGGGGGCCAATGAGCAGTTCTTC.

There are many counts of this clonotype. The rearrangement joins TRBV28 to TRBJ2-5; D possibly corresponds to TRBD1 (6 bases). Germline V gives CDR1 MDHEN, CDR2 SYDVKM. The CDR3 runs 15 residues. Trimming pared 6 bases from V and 0 bases from J, leaving 14 bases between. CDR3 DNA: TGTGCCAGCAGGGGGGCCAGAGGGCACCAAGAGACCCAGTACTTC. Translating it yields CASRGARGHQETQYF.

In its sample, this clonotype was seen many times. The chain is built from TRBV7-2 and TRBJ2-5; D is tentatively TRBD1 or TRBD2 (5 bases each). V shed 2 bases and J shed 1 base, with 11 bases lying between them. The V gene's germline CDR1 is SGHTA and CDR2 FQGNSA. CDR3 length: 15 residues. The CDR3, as DNA: TGTGCCAGCAGCTTACTAGGGACGGGCCAAGAGACCCAGTACTTC. Encoded protein: CASSLLGTGQETQYF.

This clonotype was detected many times. The chain is built from TRBV9 and TRBJ1-1; TRBD1 is a possible D gene (5 bases). The CDR3 length is 13 residues. Germline V gives CDR1 SGDLS, CDR2 YYNGEE. V was clipped by 4 bases and J by 7 bases, with 14 bases between them. The CDR3 sequence: CASSPGVVDEAFF. The CDR3 bases are TGTGCCAGCAGCCCGGGGGTTGTGGATGAAGCTTTCTTT. The variable domain in full, completed from reference TRBV9 and TRBJ1-1, reads DSGVTQTPKHLITATGQRVTLRCSPRSGDLSVYWYQQSLDQGLQFLIQYYNGEERAKGNILERFSAQQFPDLHSELNLSSLELGDSALYFCASSPGVVDEAFFGQGTRLTVV.

This chain links TRBV11-2 with TRBJ2-7; D is possibly TRBD1 or TRBD2 (5 bases each). Trimming removed 7 bases from V and 2 bases from J, with 9 bases in between. Germline V gives CDR1 SGHAT, CDR2 FQNNGV. The CDR3 has 12 residues. The CDR3 sequence is CASTRGPYEQYF. The CDR3 coding sequence is TGTGCCAGCACTCGGGGACCCTACGAGCAGTACTTC.

The chain carries TRBV7-9 and TRBJ2-2; TRBD2 aligns across 11 bases. The V gene end was trimmed by 2 bases and the J gene end by 6 bases; junction bases not matched to a gene: 8. This CDR3 is built from 17 residues. From germline, CDR1 is SEHNR and CDR2 FQNEAQ (reference sequence). CDR3 protein: CASSLFTSGSSAGELFF. As DNA, the CDR3 is TGTGCCAGCAGCTTATTTACTAGCGGGAGTTCCGCCGGGGAGCTGTTTTTT.

The genes are TRBV11-3 and TRBJ1-6; maybe TRBD1 (6 bases). Germline V CDR1 and CDR2: SGHNT, YENEEA. There are 13 residues in the CDR3. Between the trimmed V and J ends, which lost 2 bases and 8 bases, there was a span of 7 bases. In nucleotides, the CDR3 is TGTGCCAGCAGCTTACACAGGGATTCACCCCTCCACTTT. Its protein product is CASSLHRDSPLHF.